A single T cell receptor (beta chain) is shown here with its context. The V end lost 4 bases, the J end lost 8 bases, and 16 bases lay between the germline ends. This CDR3 is 15 amino acids long. Germline V gene lookup returns CDR1 SGHDT and CDR2 YYEEEE. This record comes from a study of blood T cell repertoires in COVID-19. Study-level background: Donors in the United States, Italy and Spain gave samples during acute or convalescent COVID-19.

Clinical history as reported by participants underpinned cohort assignment. TCRdb keeps only in-frame clones here, not all; method: immunoSEQ multiplex PCR. The sample yields approximately 160,000 clones, around 80% seen once. The chain couples TRBV5-6 to TRBJ1-6, with a weak D call TRBD1 (6 bases). This clonotype was obtained from a man in his forties or fifties who had recovered from COVID-19. Sequencing was performed on PBMCs or T cells enriched from blood (not recorded which). The CDR3 spells CASSGGDRSDSPLHF. CDR3 DNA: TGTGCCAGCAGCGGGGGAGACAGGTCTGATTCACCCCTCCACTTT.